This T cell receptor (beta chain) came from a study of blood T cell repertoires in COVID-19 (TCRdb year 2020). Describing the broader study: The collaborator samples originated in the United States, Italy and Spain and spanned the acute and convalescent phases of COVID-19. The prospective study material was composed of cDNA or gDNA derived from T cells, B-cell-depleted T cells, or PBMCs. Deeply sampled blood TCRbeta repertoires from subjects exposed to, actively infected with, or recovered from COVID-19 were included in the dataset. A freely available public database, intended as a resource for researchers studying the immune response to SARS-CoV-2, is where the repertoires were released. The samples were drawn from two sources: the first 160 participants of the ongoing ImmuneRACE study, and approximately 1,300 subjects contributed by 6 global collaborators. Sample metadata almost always included a de-identified subject ID, COVID-19 status, age in years and sex. Where available, HLA class I and class II types were obtained from metadata supplied by the sample provider rather than from assay-based typing. What the authors observed across the whole study: The quantity of clinical and demographic metadata differed by source and by participant and was supplied without curation.

The CDR3 spans 14 residues, from the cysteine through the phenylalanine. The CDR3 DNA has 42 bases and is translated from base 1. V and J lose 1 base and 1 base, and a span of 7 bases separates them. The germline V gene supplies CDR1 SGHTA and CDR2 FQGNSA. In regard to this clone: What antigen it recognizes has not been identified. No qualities accompany the bases; no much larger clone lies one base away.

The immunoSEQ Assay, a bias-controlled multiplex PCR, was used to amplify TCRbeta CDR3 regions from genomic DNA. For the original study's pipeline: Nucleated cell counts per sample were estimated from amplification of reference gene primers within the assay. Sequence reads were collapsed and filtered to measure the absolute abundance of every unique TCRbeta CDR3 rearrangement. For each sample, productive Simpson clonality was calculated as the square root of Simpson's diversity index over productive rearrangements. In its TCRdb copy, this immuneACCESS table keeps in-frame sequences only and misses some clones. Where compared with another copy, unresolved V genes explain less than half of these, and the others have no known cause. The V and J calls and clone size come from that table; D and trimming were worked out from the DNA. This sample lists around 200,000 clones; 70% to 90% were detected once. The ten largest clones capture just over 0.7% of the sample.

The collaborating institutions used their own protocols to collect whole blood in K2EDTA tubes. For TCRbeta analysis, collaborator samples were shipped as frozen whole blood, as isolated PBMCs, or as DNA extracted from either sample type. Sequencing was carried out using peripheral blood. The V gene is TRBV7-2 and the J gene is TRBJ1-2; the D segment cannot be called with confidence. The clonotype was recovered from a man in his forties with acute or convalescent COVID-19. The bases are TGTGCCAGCAGCTTAGGAGGGCATAACTATGGCTACACCTTC. Translation gives CASSLGGHNYGYTF.